Shown below are 29 T cell receptor beta chains from a single sample sequenced in a study of blood T cell repertoires in COVID-19. Some clones are missing from TCRdb's copy, which holds only in-frame ones; the method was immunoSEQ multiplex PCR. Among about 150,000 clones listed, around 83% were seen once. Sample: peripheral blood. All receptors derive from a human donor with acute or convalescent COVID-19. The donor label of this sample is uncertain.

This chain uses TRBV2 with TRBJ2-1; possible D gene TRBD2, 6 bases. The CDR3 consists of 16 residues. V was cut by 3 bases and J by 7 bases, with 19 bases left in between. In germline, CDR1 is SNHLY, CDR2 FYNNEI. CDR3 nucleotide sequence: TGTGCCAGCAGTGATATAGGGTTTCTGACTAGTAATGAGCAGTTCTTC. This encodes CASSDIGFLTSNEQFF.

The gene calls are TRBV10-2 and TRBJ1-2; 9 bases fit TRBD1. With V trimmed by 3 bases and J by 6 bases, 5 bases remained unmatched. The CDR3 length is 14 residues. Germline lookup yields CDR1 WSHSY and CDR2 SAAADI. The CDR3 DNA follows: TGCGCCAGCAGTGAAAACAGGGGGCTTGATGGCTACACCTTC. Translating gives CASSENRGLDGYTF.

The chain couples TRBV19 to TRBJ1-4; tentatively, D is TRBD1 (5 bases). Germline V gives CDR1 LNHDA, CDR2 SQIVND (reference sequence). This CDR3 contains 12 residues. Trimming took off 6 bases at V and 6 bases at J, with 8 bases between the two ends. CDR3 loop: CASSLRDEKLFF. The CDR3 coding sequence is TGTGCCAGTAGCCTCAGGGATGAAAAACTGTTTTTT.

This chain links TRBV29-1 with TRBJ1-2; D perhaps matches TRBD1 (5 bases). Trimming cost V 4 bases and J 5 bases, with 17 bases left between them. Germline V gene lookup returns CDR1 SQVTM and CDR2 ANQGSEA. This CDR3 has 14 amino acids. CDR3 in amino acids: CSVVLGEGPYGYTF. The CDR3 bases are TGCAGCGTTGTGTTAGGGGAGGGACCATATGGCTACACCTTC.

The chain links TRBV5-4 to TRBJ1-2; TRBD1 is a possible D gene (6 bases). The CDR3 has 13 residues. Germline CDR1 is SGHNT and CDR2 is YYREEE (reference sequence). V lost 2 bases and J 2 bases, leaving 7 bases between the germline ends. CDR3: CASSFGGNYGYTF. CDR3 DNA sequence: TGTGCCAGCAGCTTTGGGGGCAACTATGGCTACACCTTC.

This clone was detected only once. The rearrangement joins TRBV7-2 to TRBJ1-5, with 8 bases matching TRBD1. Losses at the gene ends were 6 bases for V and 5 bases for J; bases not matched to a gene: 3. The CDR3 spans 13 residues. CDR1 is SGHTA, CDR2 FQGNSA, per germline. Here the CDR3 DNA reads TGTGCCAGCAGTCCGACAGGGGATCAGCCCCAGCATTTT. Translation: CASSPTGDQPQHF.

CDR3 nucleotides: TGTGCCAGCAGTGGGGGGCGTGGGTATAGCAATCAGCCCCAGCATTTT. Residues: CASSGGRGYSNQPQHF. This rearrangement joins TRBV2 to TRBJ1-5; D may be TRBD1 (6 bases). This CDR3 has 16 residues. Trimming took 4 bases from V and 0 from J, leaving 13 bases between them. CDR1 and CDR2 from the germline V gene are SNHLY and FYNNEI. Full variable domain (remainder filled in from reference TRBV2 and TRBJ1-5): EPEVTQTPSHQVTQMGQEVILRCVPISNHLYFYWYRQILGQKVEFLVSFYNNEISEKSEIFDDQFSVERPDGSNFTLKIRSTKLEDSAMYFCASSGGRGYSNQPQHFGDGTRLSIL.

V usage is TRBV6-5 and J usage is TRBJ2-7, with D maybe TRBD1 (6 bases). The V gene's germline CDR1 is MNHEY and CDR2 SVGAGI. V lost 2 bases and J 3 bases, leaving 14 bases between the germline ends. The CDR3 contains 15 residues. CDR3 protein: CASSYRGQNHYEQYF. Here the CDR3 DNA reads TGTGCCAGCAGTTACCGCGGACAGAACCACTACGAGCAGTACTTC.

The V call is TRBV30, the J call TRBJ1-4, with D possibly being TRBD1 (6 bases). The CDR3 contains 15 residues. V gave up 3 bases and J gave up 5 bases, with 16 bases separating them. The V gene's germline CDR1 is GTSNPN and CDR2 SVGIG (reference sequence). The CDR3 is CAWRAKGGGNEKLFF. CDR3 sequence (DNA): TGTGCCTGGAGGGCGAAGGGGGGGGGAAATGAAAAACTGTTTTTT.

This clone has just a few counts. The rearrangement uses TRBV27 and TRBJ1-2; perhaps TRBD1 as D (5 bases). V lost 1 base to trimming and J lost 7 bases, with 13 bases between them. Per germline, CDR1 MNHEY and CDR2 SMNVEV (reference sequence). The CDR3 consists of 14 residues. CDR3 nucleotides: TGTGCCAGCAGTTTATTTTGGGGCGCGACTGGCTACACCTTC. Its protein product is CASSLFWGATGYTF.

The chain is built from TRBV5-4 and TRBJ2-3; TRBD1 is a possible D gene (5 bases). Per the germline V gene, CDR1 is SGHNT and CDR2 is YYREEE (reference sequence). The CDR3 is made up of 17 amino acids. V dropped 0 bases and J dropped 5 bases, with 19 bases sitting between them. As DNA, the CDR3 is TGTGCCAGCAGCTTGGGGCCCCCAGACAGAGTAGGAGATACGCAGTATTTT. Its translation is CASSLGPPDRVGDTQYF. The entire variable domain, with the rest obtained from reference TRBV5-4 and TRBJ2-3, is as follows: ETGVTQSPTHLIKTRGQQVTLRCSSQSGHNTVSWYQQALGQGPQFIFQYYREEENGRGNFPPRFSGLQFPNYSSELNVNALELDDSALYLCASSLGPPDRVGDTQYFGPGTRLTVL.

This chain links TRBV19 with TRBJ1-2; 8 positions agree with TRBD1. J gave up 2 bases and V 7 bases, and 12 bases lay outside the gene matches. This CDR3 is 16 amino acids long. In germline, CDR1 is LNHDA, CDR2 SQIVND (reference sequence). The CDR3 bases are TGTGCCAGTAAGAACACAGGGGGGCTTTTCAACTATGGCTACACCTTC. Amino acids: CASKNTGGLFNYGYTF.

This clone was counted a single time. This chain links TRBV19 with TRBJ2-3; 10 bases are shared with TRBD1. V dropped 3 bases and J dropped 4; count of bases not matched to a gene: 4. CDR1 is LNHDA and CDR2 is SQIVND in the germline V gene (reference sequence). The CDR3 covers 15 residues. The CDR3 loop is CASSIPTGGADTQYF. The CDR3 DNA sequence: TGTGCCAGTAGTATCCCGACAGGGGGCGCAGATACGCAGTATTTT.

This clone showed up just a few times. CDR3 coding DNA: TGTGCCAGCAGCCTACAGGGGGCGGGTGAAGCTTTCTTT. It is translated as CASSLQGAGEAFF. The chain employs TRBV3-1 (or the pseudogene TRBV3-2) and TRBJ1-1; the match to TRBD1 covers 9 bases. Per germline, CDR1 LGHDT and CDR2 YNNKEL (reference sequence). J was trimmed by 7 bases and V by 4 bases; bases with no gene match: 4. This CDR3 contains 13 residues.

The chain carries TRBV7-3 and TRBJ2-2; 10 nucleotides line up with TRBD2. J lost 4 bases, V lost 4 bases, and 3 bases had no gene match. This CDR3 is built from 15 residues. CDR1 and CDR2 from the germline V gene are SGHTA and FQGTGA. The CDR3 sequence is CASSYLAGGTGELFF. CDR3 DNA: TGTGCCAGCAGCTACTTAGCGGGAGGCACCGGGGAGCTGTTTTTT.

This sequence joins TRBV5-1 and TRBJ1-1; 12 nucleotides agree with TRBD1. Germline assignment: CDR1 SGHRS and CDR2 YFSETQ. The trim removed 3 bases at V and 0 bases at J, leaving 6 bases unmatched. The CDR3 is made up of 17 amino acids. In DNA, the CDR3 is TGCGCCAGCAGCTCCGGGACAGGGGGCGGGATGAACACTGAAGCTTTCTTT. Translated, it gives CASSSGTGGGMNTEAFF.

The chain couples TRBV19 to TRBJ1-6; D is perhaps TRBD1 (5 bases). Germline-derived CDR1 and CDR2 are LNHDA and SQIVND (reference sequence). This CDR3 has 13 residues. V shed 5 bases and J shed 7 bases, with 9 bases lying between them. The CDR3 DNA sequence: TGTGCCAGTAGTGGGGGGAGAAATTCACCCCTCCACTTT. Its translation is CASSGGRNSPLHF.

This sequence joins TRBV6-4 and TRBJ2-3; D remains unclear. CDR3 length: 11 residues. Per germline, CDR1 MRHNA and CDR2 SNTAGT. The V gene lost 10 bases and the J gene lost 5 bases, with 10 bases spanning the gap. The CDR3 nucleotides read TGTGCCACCCATATCGGAGATACGCAGTATTTT. Translated, it gives CATHIGDTQYF.

The rearrangement links TRBV12-5 to TRBJ2-3, with TRBD1 matching 8 bases. This CDR3 spans 15 amino acids. Germline CDR1 and CDR2: LGHNT and FRNRAP. With 6 bases clipped from V and 6 bases from J, the junction kept 11 bases outside the gene matches. CDR3 protein: CASGISGGAGDTQYF. In DNA form, the CDR3 reads TGTGCTAGTGGGATCTCAGGGGGCGCGGGGGATACGCAGTATTTT.

The chain recombines TRBV27 with TRBJ2-3; D might be TRBD1 (6 bases). CDR1 is MNHEY, CDR2 SMNVEV, per germline (reference sequence). The CDR3 has 14 residues. Trimming cost V 5 bases and J 0 bases, with 9 bases left between them. This CDR3 is CASSLGQSTDTQYF. The CDR3 bases are TGTGCCAGCAGTCTCGGACAGAGCACAGATACGCAGTATTTT.

V is TRBV5-1 and J is TRBJ2-7, with 9 bases matching TRBD1. Germline values: CDR1 SGHRS, CDR2 YFSETQ. The J segment lost 0 bases and the V segment lost 5 bases, leaving 9 bases of the junction unmatched. The CDR3 is made up of 16 amino acids. The CDR3 loop is CASSTTGTGSSYEQYF. The CDR3 DNA reads as TGCGCCAGCAGTACTACCGGGACAGGGAGCTCCTACGAGCAGTACTTC.

This clone was detected a few times. The V and J genes are TRBV27 and TRBJ1-3; D unresolved. V was clipped by 10 bases and J by 7 bases, with 35 bases between them. The V gene's germline CDR1 is MNHEY and CDR2 SMNVEV (reference sequence). CDR3 length: 19 residues. CDR3 in amino acids: CATRDESPLKPPITNTIYF. The CDR3 DNA reads as TGTGCCACTCGCGATGAATCACCCCTAAAGCCCCCAATTACTAACACCATATATTTT.

This CDR3 reads CASSLASGYQETQYF. The CDR3 region has the DNA TGCGCCAGCAGCTTGGCTAGCGGGTACCAAGAGACCCAGTACTTC. The V gene is TRBV5-1, the J gene TRBJ2-5, with 8 bases aligning to TRBD2. The V segment lost 0 bases and the J segment 0 bases; nucleotides outside the gene matches: 1. CDR1 SGHRS and CDR2 YFSETQ come from the germline V gene. The CDR3 sequence is 15 residues long.

This chain joins TRBV19 and TRBJ1-1, with TRBD1 matching 7 bases. Germline loops: CDR1 LNHDA, CDR2 SQIVND (reference sequence). CDR3 length equals 14 residues. J lost 4 bases, V lost 5 bases, and 7 bases had no gene match. The CDR3 DNA reads as TGTGCCAGTAGTCCCCTCGGGACAGCCACTGAAGCTTTCTTT. The encoded protein is CASSPLGTATEAFF.

CDR3: CASKTQGPGANVLTF. The CDR3 DNA follows: TGTGCCAGTAAGACACAGGGGCCTGGGGCCAACGTCCTGACTTTC. V and J are TRBV19 and TRBJ2-6; 7 positions match TRBD1. The CDR3 consists of 15 residues. Trimming took 7 bases from V and 2 from J; bases not matched to a gene: 5. Looked up from germline, CDR1 is LNHDA and CDR2 is SQIVND (reference sequence).

In the case of this clone: An end of the junction does not agree with germline; a read error may underlie this. The rearrangement joins TRBV7-7 to TRBJ1-5, with 8 bases aligning to TRBD1. The CDR3 loop spans 18 amino acids. CDR1 is SSHAT and CDR2 is FNYEAQ in the germline V gene (reference sequence). This CDR3 reads CASSPITPRTGLWQPQHF. CDR3 coding DNA: TGTGCTAGCAGTCCCATAACACCGAGGACAGGGCTATGGCAGCCCCAGCATTTT.

The V call is TRBV6-5, the J call TRBJ1-6; 7 positions match TRBD1. J was trimmed by 11 bases and V by 7 bases; bases with no gene match: 11. Looked up from germline, CDR1 is MNHEY and CDR2 is SVGAGI. This CDR3 contains 14 residues. CDR3 DNA sequence: TGTGCCAGCAAACGGCCGGGGGACAGTCCACCCCTCCACTTT. Its protein product is CASKRPGDSPPLHF.

The rearrangement uses TRBV30 and TRBJ1-4, with 11 bases fitting TRBD1. This CDR3 spans 12 amino acids. V shed 5 bases and J 8 bases; nucleotides not matched to a gene: 1. CDR1 is GTSNPN, CDR2 SVGIG, per germline (reference sequence). The CDR3 nucleotides read TGTGCCTGGGGGGACAGGGGGGAAAAACTGTTTTTT. Translating gives CAWGDRGEKLFF.

V and J are TRBV5-6 and TRBJ1-1, with D possibly being TRBD1 (6 bases). Germline V gene data show CDR1 as SGHDT and CDR2 as YYEEEE. The CDR3 has 14 amino acids. Trimming took off 1 base at V and 4 bases at J, with 11 bases between the two ends. CDR3 sequence: CASSLRGFGTEAFF. In nucleotides, the CDR3 is TGTGCCAGCAGCTTGAGGGGGTTCGGCACTGAAGCTTTCTTT. Full variable domain (missing parts from reference TRBV5-6 and TRBJ1-1): DAGVTQSPTHLIKTRGQQVTLRCSPKSGHDTVSWYQQALGQGPQFIFQYYEEEERQRGNFPDRFSGHQFPNYSSELNVNALLLGDSALYLCASSLRGFGTEAFFGQGTRLTVV.